A single sample is the source of the 26 T cell receptor beta chains below, sequenced in a study of blood T cell repertoires in COVID-19. Data came from immunoSEQ multiplex PCR; TCRdb stores just in-frame clones and leaves some out. This table holds about 200,000 clones, approximately 81% found once. The sequencing input was PBMCs or T cells enriched from blood (not recorded which). These TCRs come from a man between 35 and 55 years old who had recovered from COVID-19.

The CDR3 spells CASSQDGRRREGNYGYTF. CDR3 in DNA: TGTGCCAGCAGCCAAGATGGGCGAAGGAGGGAAGGTAACTATGGCTACACCTTC. The V and J genes are TRBV4-2 and TRBJ1-2; D is unclear. The V gene's germline CDR1 is LGHNA and CDR2 YNFKEQ. The CDR3 has 18 amino acids. V was cut by 0 bases and J by 1 base, with 18 bases left in between.

The chain carries TRBV19 and TRBJ2-3; TRBD2 is a possible D gene (5 bases). The germline V and J ends were trimmed by 6 bases and 2 bases, with 9 bases remaining between them. CDR3 length: 13 amino acids. Germline lookup yields CDR1 LNHDA and CDR2 SQIVND (reference sequence). CDR3 region: CASRDGNTDTQYF. Here the CDR3 DNA reads TGTGCCAGTAGAGACGGGAACACAGATACGCAGTATTTT.

This sequence joins TRBV6-1 and TRBJ2-7, with 7 bases that match TRBD2. Germline CDR1 reads MNHNS; CDR2 reads SASEGT. V lost 1 base and J lost 3; bases outside the gene matches: 6. The CDR3 totals 15 residues. CDR3 nucleotides: TGTGCCAGCAGTGAAGTCCGGCGGGGGTTCTACGAGCAGTACTTC. Encoded protein: CASSEVRRGFYEQYF.

Of note for this clone: The junction does not match germline at one end; this may be a read error. The CDR3 DNA reads TGTACCAGTGGCCACCGGGCTAGCGGGAACCACGAGCAGTACTTC. It encodes CTSGHRASGNHEQYF. J is TRBJ2-7 and V is TRBV25-1; TRBD2 matches at 9 bases. From germline, CDR1 is MGHDK and CDR2 SYGVNS. The CDR3 loop spans 15 amino acids.

This chain joins TRBV10-3 and TRBJ2-7; possible D gene TRBD1, 6 bases. CDR1 is ENHRY, CDR2 SYGVKD, per germline. The CDR3 length is 12 residues. Trimming pared 8 bases from V and 0 bases from J, leaving 8 bases between. This chain's CDR3 is CAIQGSSYEQYF. The CDR3, as DNA: TGTGCCATCCAGGGGAGCTCCTACGAGCAGTACTTC.

J is TRBJ2-1 and V is TRBV24-1; 8 bases match TRBD2. The V segment lost 4 bases and the J segment 6 bases; nucleotides outside the gene matches: 19. Looked up from germline, CDR1 is KGHDR and CDR2 is SFDVKD. CDR3 length: 19 residues. CDR3 sequence reads: CATSDRGAAGGRGGNEQFF. CDR3 sequence (DNA): TGTGCCACCAGTGACCGCGGGGCCGCGGGAGGAAGGGGGGGCAATGAGCAGTTCTTC.

The chain uses TRBV9 and TRBJ2-7, with TRBD1 identical over 8 bases. This CDR3 has 15 residues. V lost 4 bases to trimming and J lost 4 bases; unmatched junction nucleotides: 10. The germline V gene encodes CDR1 SGDLS and CDR2 YYNGEE. Here the CDR3 reads CASSKGGTGLYEQYF. The CDR3 nucleotides are TGTGCCAGCAGCAAGGGCGGGACAGGCCTTTACGAGCAGTACTTC. The variable domain in full, completed from reference TRBV9 and TRBJ2-7, reads DSGVTQTPKHLITATGQRVTLRCSPRSGDLSVYWYQQSLDQGLQFLIQYYNGEERAKGNILERFSAQQFPDLHSELNLSSLELGDSALYFCASSKGGTGLYEQYFGPGTRLTVT.

This clone has only a few counts. The CDR3 protein is CASSQEGGVWNSPLHF. DNA for the CDR3: TGTGCCAGCAGCCAAGAAGGCGGGGTGTGGAATTCACCCCTCCACTTT. The chain is built from TRBV3-1 (or the pseudogene TRBV3-2) and TRBJ1-6; no firm D call. This CDR3 spans 16 amino acids. V was shortened by 0 bases and J by 7 bases, with 13 bases between the two germline ends. Germline V gives CDR1 LGHDT, CDR2 YNNKEL (reference sequence).

The chain recombines TRBV2 with TRBJ2-5, with D tentatively TRBD1 (6 bases). Germline V gene lookup returns CDR1 SNHLY and CDR2 FYNNEI. CDR3 length: 14 residues. V shed 4 bases and J shed 5 bases, with 14 bases lying between them. CDR3 sequence reads: CASSVLQGGETQYF. The DNA of the CDR3 is TGTGCCAGCAGTGTACTACAGGGCGGTGAGACCCAGTACTTC.

The rearrangement uses TRBV6-5 and TRBJ2-1, with 9 bases lining up with TRBD2. Trimming at V came to 5 bases and at J to 6 bases, leaving 5 bases not matched to a gene. The CDR3 consists of 14 residues. Germline V gene lookup returns CDR1 MNHEY and CDR2 SVGAGI. This CDR3 is CASSLSGSFNEQFF. The CDR3 DNA reads as TGTGCCAGCAGTCTTAGCGGGAGTTTCAATGAGCAGTTCTTC.

The V gene is TRBV5-6, the J gene TRBJ1-1; 9 nucleotides match TRBD1. With V trimmed by 4 bases and J by 12 bases, 10 bases remained unmatched. There are 13 residues in the CDR3. Looked up from germline, CDR1 is SGHDT and CDR2 is YYEEEE. CDR3 sequence reads: CASSETGTGKSFF. The CDR3 coding sequence is TGTGCCAGCAGCGAAACCGGGACAGGGAAATCTTTCTTT.

This rearrangement joins TRBV10-3 to TRBJ1-2; no clear D. Trimming removed 2 bases at V and 4 bases at J, with 17 bases between. The CDR3 is 16 residues long. Germline assignment: CDR1 ENHRY and CDR2 SYGVKD. The CDR3 nucleotides are TGTGCCATCAGTGAGGCCCCCCGGGTTACTGGCTATGGCTACACCTTC. This gives the protein CAISEAPRVTGYGYTF.

The J gene is TRBJ1-3, the V gene TRBV30; a weak D match, TRBD1 (5 bases). Trimming left V 5 bases short and J 3 bases short, with 14 bases between. Germline V gene data show CDR1 as GTSNPN and CDR2 as SVGIG (reference sequence). The CDR3 totals 14 residues. The CDR3 DNA sequence: TGTGCCTGGGTTAGGGGCCAGGGTGGAAACACCATATATTTT. Its protein is CAWVRGQGGNTIYF.

This clone was observed a handful of times. This chain links TRBV7-2 with TRBJ1-5; 7 bases match TRBD1. From germline, CDR1 is SGHTA and CDR2 FQGNSA. The CDR3 loop spans 14 amino acids. Losses at the gene ends were 4 bases for V and 5 bases for J; bases not matched to a gene: 5. This chain's CDR3 is CASSSRQGDQPQHF. CDR3 bases: TGTGCCAGCAGCTCCCGACAGGGAGATCAGCCCCAGCATTTT.

This sequence joins TRBV7-9 and TRBJ2-1; D perhaps matches TRBD2 (5 bases). The CDR3 totals 15 residues. The V gene lost 1 base and the J gene lost 4 bases, with 11 bases spanning the gap. Germline CDR1 is SEHNR and CDR2 is FQNEAQ (reference sequence). The CDR3 bases are TGTGCCAGCAGCTTAGGGGAGTGGGGTTACAATGAGCAGTTCTTC. Its protein product is CASSLGEWGYNEQFF.

The chain has TRBV11-2 and TRBJ2-1, with a tentative D call TRBD2 (6 bases). The CDR3 sequence is 14 residues long. Deletions cut 3 bases from V and 5 bases from J, with 11 bases between. Per the germline V gene, CDR1 is SGHAT and CDR2 is FQNNGV. CDR3 DNA sequence: TGTGCCAGCAGCTTGCTGGACTATAACAATGAGCAGTTCTTC. Protein: CASSLLDYNNEQFF.

This clone was observed a single time. The CDR3 protein is CASSPGTGGDSPLHF. DNA of the CDR3: TGTGCCAGCAGCCCCGGGACAGGGGGCGATTCACCCCTCCACTTT. The chain is built from TRBV3-1 (or the pseudogene TRBV3-2) and TRBJ1-6; 12 bases agree with TRBD1. V lost 4 bases, J lost 8 bases, and 3 bases stayed unmatched. Germline values: CDR1 LGHDT, CDR2 YNNKEL (reference sequence). The CDR3 runs to 15 residues.

The chain has TRBV7-8 and TRBJ2-7, with a tentative D call TRBD1 (5 bases). Per germline, CDR1 SGHVS and CDR2 FQNEAQ. Trimming took off 1 base at V and 4 bases at J, with 26 bases between the two ends. The CDR3 totals 19 residues. The CDR3 DNA reads TGTGCCAGCAGCTTAGACCCATGGGGCAGGGTGGTTCCTCCGTACGAGCAGTACTTC. It specifies CASSLDPWGRVVPPYEQYF.

The chain combines TRBV29-1 with TRBJ2-5; 7 nucleotides line up with TRBD1. Trimming removed 0 bases from V and 3 bases from J; junction bases left unmatched: 7. This CDR3 has 15 amino acids. Germline assignment: CDR1 SQVTM and CDR2 ANQGSEA. CDR3 amino acids: CSVEDVGTEEETQYF. In DNA, the CDR3 is TGCAGCGTTGAAGATGTAGGGACAGAAGAAGAGACCCAGTACTTC.

This rearrangement joins TRBV7-9 to TRBJ1-2, with D perhaps matching TRBD1 (6 bases). This CDR3 is 15 amino acids long. Trimming removed 7 bases from V and 3 bases from J, with 18 bases in between. CDR1 and CDR2 (germline): SEHNR, FQNEAQ (reference sequence). The CDR3 nucleotides are TGTGCCAGCACCCAAAGGACAGTTCCCGACTATGGCTACACCTTC. Its translation is CASTQRTVPDYGYTF.

The V gene is TRBV5-6, the J gene TRBJ2-7, with 10 bases matching TRBD1. The V and J ends lost 4 bases and 0 bases, in that order; junction bases with no gene match: 10. This CDR3 has 17 residues. Germline V gene lookup returns CDR1 SGHDT and CDR2 YYEEEE. DNA for the CDR3: TGTGCCAGCAGCCCGACGGGACAGGGGCTTAGCTCCTACGAGCAGTACTTC. Encoded protein: CASSPTGQGLSSYEQYF.

The J gene is TRBJ2-7, the V gene TRBV2, with 9 bases identical to TRBD2. The V and J ends lost 4 bases and 0 bases, in that order; junction bases with no gene match: 1. CDR3 length equals 14 residues. Germline CDR1 and CDR2: SNHLY and FYNNEI. CDR3 coding DNA: TGTGCCAGCAGTGTGCGGGAGGGCTCCTACGAGCAGTACTTC. This encodes CASSVREGSYEQYF.

The chain links TRBV18 to TRBJ2-7; D might be TRBD1 (5 bases). This CDR3 spans 17 amino acids. V was cut by 3 bases and J by 3 bases, with 21 bases left in between. Per germline, CDR1 KGHSH and CDR2 LQKENI. CDR3 region: CASSPQPQGTRLYEQYF. The CDR3 nucleotides are TGTGCCAGCTCACCCCAACCGCAGGGTACCCGCCTCTACGAGCAGTACTTC. Using reference TRBV18 and TRBJ2-7 for the parts outside the CDR3, the full variable domain is NAGVMQNPRHLVRRRGQEARLRCSPMKGHSHVYWYRQLPEEGLKFMVYLQKENIIDESGMPKERFSAEFPKEGPSILRIQQVVRGDSAAYFCASSPQPQGTRLYEQYFGPGTRLTVT.

The V gene is TRBV5-5, the J gene TRBJ2-7, with a weak D call TRBD2 (6 bases). Looked up from germline, CDR1 is SGHKS and CDR2 is YYEKEE (reference sequence). Trimming pared 0 bases from V and 5 bases from J, leaving 12 bases between. CDR3 length equals 14 residues. This CDR3 reads CASSLGGVSHEQYF. As DNA, the CDR3 is TGTGCCAGCAGCTTGGGGGGGGTTTCCCACGAGCAGTACTTC.

The gene calls are TRBV10-1 and TRBJ2-7, with 7 bases fitting TRBD2. The CDR3 has 14 amino acids. The germline V gene encodes CDR1 WNHNN and CDR2 SYGVQD (reference sequence). V trimming: 7 bases; J trimming: 6 bases; junction bases outside the gene matches: 12. The CDR3 DNA is TGCGCCAGCATAGAGCGGGACGGTCTCTCCGAGCAGTACTTC. This codes for CASIERDGLSEQYF.

V gene TRBV19 combines with J gene TRBJ1-3, with D possibly matching TRBD1 (6 bases). Germline V lookup: CDR1 LNHDA, CDR2 SQIVND (reference sequence). Trimming left V 5 bases short and J 4 bases short, with 24 bases between. CDR3 length: 18 residues. The CDR3 sequence is CASSFAGTRGVGGNTIYF. In DNA form, the CDR3 reads TGTGCCAGTAGTTTTGCCGGGACAAGGGGCGTAGGAGGAAACACCATATATTTT.